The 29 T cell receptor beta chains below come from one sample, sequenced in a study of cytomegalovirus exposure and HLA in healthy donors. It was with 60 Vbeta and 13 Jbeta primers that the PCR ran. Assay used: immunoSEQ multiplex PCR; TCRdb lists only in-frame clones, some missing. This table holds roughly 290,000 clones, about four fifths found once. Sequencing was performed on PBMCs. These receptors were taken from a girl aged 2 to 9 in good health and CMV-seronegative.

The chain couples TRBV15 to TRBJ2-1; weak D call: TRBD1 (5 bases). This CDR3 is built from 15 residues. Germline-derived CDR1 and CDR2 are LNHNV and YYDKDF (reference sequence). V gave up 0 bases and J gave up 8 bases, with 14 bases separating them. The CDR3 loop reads CATSRDSPWGDEQFF. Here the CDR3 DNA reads TGTGCCACCAGCAGAGATTCCCCTTGGGGCGATGAGCAGTTCTTC.

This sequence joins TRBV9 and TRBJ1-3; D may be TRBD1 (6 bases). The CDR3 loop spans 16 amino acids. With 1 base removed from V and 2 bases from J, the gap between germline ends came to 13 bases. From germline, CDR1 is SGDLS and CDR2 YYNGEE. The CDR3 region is CASSVLGGGTGNTIYF. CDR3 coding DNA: TGTGCCAGCAGCGTATTGGGAGGGGGTACTGGAAACACCATATATTTT.

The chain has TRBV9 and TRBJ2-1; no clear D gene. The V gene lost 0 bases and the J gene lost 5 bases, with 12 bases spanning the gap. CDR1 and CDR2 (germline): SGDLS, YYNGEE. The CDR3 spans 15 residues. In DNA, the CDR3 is TGTGCCAGCAGCGTAGGAACGCGCTTGAACAATGAGCAGTTCTTC. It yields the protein CASSVGTRLNNEQFF. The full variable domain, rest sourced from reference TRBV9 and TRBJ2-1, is DSGVTQTPKHLITATGQRVTLRCSPRSGDLSVYWYQQSLDQGLQFLIQYYNGEERAKGNILERFSAQQFPDLHSELNLSSLELGDSALYFCASSVGTRLNNEQFFGPGTRLTVL.

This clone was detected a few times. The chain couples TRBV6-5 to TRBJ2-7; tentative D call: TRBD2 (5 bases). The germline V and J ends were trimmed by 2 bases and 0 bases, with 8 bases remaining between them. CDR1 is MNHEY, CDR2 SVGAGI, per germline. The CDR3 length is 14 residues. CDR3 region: CASSYTGSSYEQYF. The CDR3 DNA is TGTGCCAGCAGTTACACTGGGAGCTCCTACGAGCAGTACTTC.

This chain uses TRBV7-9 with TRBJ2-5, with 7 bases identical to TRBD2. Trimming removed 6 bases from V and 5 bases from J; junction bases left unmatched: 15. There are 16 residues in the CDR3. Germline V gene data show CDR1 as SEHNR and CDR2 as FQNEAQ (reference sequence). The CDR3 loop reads CASRPPPGPGRETQYF. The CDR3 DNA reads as TGTGCCAGCAGACCACCCCCGGGCCCCGGGAGGGAGACCCAGTACTTC.

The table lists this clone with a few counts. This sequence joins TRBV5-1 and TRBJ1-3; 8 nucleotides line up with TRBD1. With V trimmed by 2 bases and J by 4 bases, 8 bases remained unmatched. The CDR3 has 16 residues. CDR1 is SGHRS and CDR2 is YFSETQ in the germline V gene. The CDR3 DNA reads TGCGCCAGCAGCTTTCGGACAGGGACGACGGGAAACACCATATATTTT. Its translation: CASSFRTGTTGNTIYF. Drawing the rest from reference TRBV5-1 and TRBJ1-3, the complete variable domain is KAGVTQTPRYLIKTRGQQVTLSCSPISGHRSVSWYQQTPGQGLQFLFEYFSETQRNKGNFPGRFSGRQFSNSRSEMNVSTLELGDSALYLCASSFRTGTTGNTIYFGEGSWLTVV.

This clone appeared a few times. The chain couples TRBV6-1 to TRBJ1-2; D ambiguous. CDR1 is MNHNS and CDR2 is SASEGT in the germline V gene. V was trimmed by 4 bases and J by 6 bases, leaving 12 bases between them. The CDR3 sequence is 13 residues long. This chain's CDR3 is CASSVPRINGYTF. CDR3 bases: TGTGCCAGCAGTGTTCCCAGGATAAATGGCTACACCTTC.

The CDR3 here is CASSRSSNWSQHF. DNA for the CDR3: TGTGCCAGCAGTAGATCAAGCAATTGGTCCCAGCATTTT. The V gene is TRBV6-1, the J gene TRBJ1-5; no reliable D call. V was cut by 5 bases and J by 11 bases, with 16 bases left in between. In germline, CDR1 is MNHNS, CDR2 SASEGT. The CDR3 loop spans 13 amino acids.

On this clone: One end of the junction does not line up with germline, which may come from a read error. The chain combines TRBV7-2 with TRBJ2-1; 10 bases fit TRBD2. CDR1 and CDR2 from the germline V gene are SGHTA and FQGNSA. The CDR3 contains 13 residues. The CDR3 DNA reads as TGTGCCAGCAGCTACCGAGCGGGGGGGCCTTCACTCTTC. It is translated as CASSYRAGGPSLF.

CDR3 nucleotide sequence: TGTGCCAGCAGCTTAGTCAGGCGGGAGGGCTACGAGCAGTACTTC. It encodes CASSLVRREGYEQYF. The chain joins TRBV11-2 to TRBJ2-7; 9 nucleotides line up with TRBD2. Looked up from germline, CDR1 is SGHAT and CDR2 is FQNNGV. V shed 1 base, J shed 3 bases, and the junction held 4 bases outside the gene matches. CDR3 length: 15 amino acids.

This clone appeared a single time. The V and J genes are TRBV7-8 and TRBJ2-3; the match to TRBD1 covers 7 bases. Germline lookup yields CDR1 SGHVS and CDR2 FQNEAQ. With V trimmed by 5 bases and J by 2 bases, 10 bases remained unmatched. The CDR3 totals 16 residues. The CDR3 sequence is CASSLSTGAITDTQYF. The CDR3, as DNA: TGTGCCAGCAGCCTCAGTACAGGGGCCATCACAGATACGCAGTATTTT. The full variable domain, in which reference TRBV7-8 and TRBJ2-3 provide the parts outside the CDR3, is GAGVSQSPRYKVAKRGQDVALRCDPISGHVSLFWYQQALGQGPEFLTYFQNEAQLDKSGLPSDRFFAERPEGSVSTLKIQRTQQEDSAVYLCASSLSTGAITDTQYFGPGTRLTVL.

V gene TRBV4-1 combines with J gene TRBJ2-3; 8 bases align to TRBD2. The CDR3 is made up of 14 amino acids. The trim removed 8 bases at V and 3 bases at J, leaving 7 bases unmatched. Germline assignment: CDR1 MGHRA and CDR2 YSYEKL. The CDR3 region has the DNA TGCGCCAGCTGCCGGGAGGGAGGGACAGATACGCAGTATTTT. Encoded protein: CASCREGGTDTQYF.

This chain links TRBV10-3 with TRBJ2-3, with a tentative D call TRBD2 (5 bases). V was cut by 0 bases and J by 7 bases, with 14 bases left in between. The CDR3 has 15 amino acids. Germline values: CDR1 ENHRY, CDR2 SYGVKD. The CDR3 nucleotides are TGTGCCATCAGTGAGTCCTTGCTAGCATCCAATACGCAGTATTTT. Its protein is CAISESLLASNTQYF.

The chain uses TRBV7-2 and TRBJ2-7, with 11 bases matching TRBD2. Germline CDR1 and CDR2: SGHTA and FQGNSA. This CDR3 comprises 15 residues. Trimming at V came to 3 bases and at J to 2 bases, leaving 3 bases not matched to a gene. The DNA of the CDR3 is TGTGCCAGCAGCTTCGTAGCGGGGGGGACCTACGAGCAGTACTTC. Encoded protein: CASSFVAGGTYEQYF.

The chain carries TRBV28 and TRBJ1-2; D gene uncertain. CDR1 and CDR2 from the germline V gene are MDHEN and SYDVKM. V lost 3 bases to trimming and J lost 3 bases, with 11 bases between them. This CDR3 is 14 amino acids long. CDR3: CASSFLGADYGYTF. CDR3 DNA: TGTGCCAGCAGTTTTCTGGGAGCGGACTATGGCTACACCTTC.

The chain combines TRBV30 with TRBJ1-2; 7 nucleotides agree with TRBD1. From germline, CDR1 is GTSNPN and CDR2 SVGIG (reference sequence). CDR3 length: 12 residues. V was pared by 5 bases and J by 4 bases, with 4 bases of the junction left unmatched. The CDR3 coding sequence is TGTGCCTGGCAGACAGGGAGCTATGGCTACACCTTC. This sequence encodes CAWQTGSYGYTF.

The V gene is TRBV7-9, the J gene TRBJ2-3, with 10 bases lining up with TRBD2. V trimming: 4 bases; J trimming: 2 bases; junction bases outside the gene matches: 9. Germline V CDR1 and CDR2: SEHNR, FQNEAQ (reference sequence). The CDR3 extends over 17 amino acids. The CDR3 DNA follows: TGTGCCAGCAGCTCCAAGTTGGGGACTAGCGACACAGATACGCAGTATTTT. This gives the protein CASSSKLGTSDTDTQYF.

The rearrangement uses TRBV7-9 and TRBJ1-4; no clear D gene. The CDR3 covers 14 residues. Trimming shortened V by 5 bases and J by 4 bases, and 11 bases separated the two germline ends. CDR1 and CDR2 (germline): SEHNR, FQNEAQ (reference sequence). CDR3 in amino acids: CASSPGSYNEKLFF. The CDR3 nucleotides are TGTGCCAGCAGCCCCGGGAGTTATAATGAAAAACTGTTTTTT.

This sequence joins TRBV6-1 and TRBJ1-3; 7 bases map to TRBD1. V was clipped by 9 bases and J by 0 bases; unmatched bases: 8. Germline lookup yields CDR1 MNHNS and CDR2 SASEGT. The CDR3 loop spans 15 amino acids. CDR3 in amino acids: CASLTGRGSGNTIYF. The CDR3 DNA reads TGTGCCAGTTTGACAGGGAGAGGCTCTGGAAACACCATATATTTT.

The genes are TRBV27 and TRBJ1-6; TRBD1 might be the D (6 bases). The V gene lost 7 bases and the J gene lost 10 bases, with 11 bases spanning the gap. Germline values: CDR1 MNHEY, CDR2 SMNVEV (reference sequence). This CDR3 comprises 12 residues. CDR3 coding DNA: TGTGCCAGCACCCGGCAGGGGTCACCCCTCCACTTT. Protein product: CASTRQGSPLHF.

CDR3 sequence: CASSVGQGTETQYF. CDR3 sequence (DNA): TGTGCCAGCAGCGTAGGACAGGGTACGGAGACCCAGTACTTC. This rearrangement joins TRBV9 to TRBJ2-5; 7 nucleotides line up with TRBD1. This CDR3 has 14 amino acids. Unmatched junction bases numbered 4, after V lost 0 bases and J lost 5 bases. The germline V gene has CDR1 SGDLS and CDR2 YYNGEE.

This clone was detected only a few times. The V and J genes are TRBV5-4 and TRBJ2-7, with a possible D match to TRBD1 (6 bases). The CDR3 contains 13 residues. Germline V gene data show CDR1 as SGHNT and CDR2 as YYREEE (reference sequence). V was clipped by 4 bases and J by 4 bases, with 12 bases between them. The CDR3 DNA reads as TGTGCCAGCAGCACAGGGTTCGAGTACGAGCAGTACTTC. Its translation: CASSTGFEYEQYF.

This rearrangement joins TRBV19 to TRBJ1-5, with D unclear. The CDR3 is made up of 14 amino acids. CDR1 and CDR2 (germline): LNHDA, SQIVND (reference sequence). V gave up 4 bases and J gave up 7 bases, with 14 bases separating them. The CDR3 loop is CASSKPGVGQPQHF. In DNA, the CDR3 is TGTGCCAGTAGTAAACCGGGAGTAGGACAGCCCCAGCATTTT.

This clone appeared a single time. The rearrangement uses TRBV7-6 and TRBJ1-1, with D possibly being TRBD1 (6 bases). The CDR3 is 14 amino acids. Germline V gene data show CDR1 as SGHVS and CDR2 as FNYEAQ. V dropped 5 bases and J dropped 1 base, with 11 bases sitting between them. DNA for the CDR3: TGTGCCAGCAGCCAGGGGCAGGGGAACACTGAAGCTTTCTTT. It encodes CASSQGQGNTEAFF.

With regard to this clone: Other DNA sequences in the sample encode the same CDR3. The CDR3: CAWINYGQEFF. CDR3 nucleotides: TGTGCCTGGATTAATTACGGACAGGAATTCTTC. The gene calls are TRBV30 and TRBJ2-1; 7 bases map to TRBD1. Germline assignment: CDR1 GTSNPN and CDR2 SVGIG (reference sequence). V lost 4 bases to trimming and J lost 16 bases; unmatched junction nucleotides: 10. This CDR3 is built from 11 residues.

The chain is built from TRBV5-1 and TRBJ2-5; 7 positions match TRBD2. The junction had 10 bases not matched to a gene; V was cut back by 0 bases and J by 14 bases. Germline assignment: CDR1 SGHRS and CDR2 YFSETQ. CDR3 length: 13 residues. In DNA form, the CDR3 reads TGCGCCAGCAGCTTGGCCACGCGGGAGACCCCCTACTTC. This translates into CASSLATRETPYF.

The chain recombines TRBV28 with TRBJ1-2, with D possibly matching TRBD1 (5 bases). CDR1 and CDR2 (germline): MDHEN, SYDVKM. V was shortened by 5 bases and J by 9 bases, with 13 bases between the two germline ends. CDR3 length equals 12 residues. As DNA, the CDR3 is TGTGCCAGCAGTACGGGGGGTGGGCGCTACACCTTC. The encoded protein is CASSTGGGRYTF.

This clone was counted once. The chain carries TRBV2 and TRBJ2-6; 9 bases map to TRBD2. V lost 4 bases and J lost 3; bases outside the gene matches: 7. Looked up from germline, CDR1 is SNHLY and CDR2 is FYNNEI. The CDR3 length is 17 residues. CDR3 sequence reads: CASSGSGGRNGANVLTF. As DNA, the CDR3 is TGTGCCAGCAGTGGGAGCGGGGGGAGAAATGGGGCCAACGTCCTGACTTTC.

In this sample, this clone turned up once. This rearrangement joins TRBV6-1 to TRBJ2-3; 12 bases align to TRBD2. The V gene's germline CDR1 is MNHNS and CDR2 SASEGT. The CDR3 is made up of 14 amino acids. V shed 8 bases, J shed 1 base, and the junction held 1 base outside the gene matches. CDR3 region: CASGTSGRTDTQYF. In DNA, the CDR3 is TGTGCCAGCGGGACTAGCGGGCGCACAGATACGCAGTATTTT.